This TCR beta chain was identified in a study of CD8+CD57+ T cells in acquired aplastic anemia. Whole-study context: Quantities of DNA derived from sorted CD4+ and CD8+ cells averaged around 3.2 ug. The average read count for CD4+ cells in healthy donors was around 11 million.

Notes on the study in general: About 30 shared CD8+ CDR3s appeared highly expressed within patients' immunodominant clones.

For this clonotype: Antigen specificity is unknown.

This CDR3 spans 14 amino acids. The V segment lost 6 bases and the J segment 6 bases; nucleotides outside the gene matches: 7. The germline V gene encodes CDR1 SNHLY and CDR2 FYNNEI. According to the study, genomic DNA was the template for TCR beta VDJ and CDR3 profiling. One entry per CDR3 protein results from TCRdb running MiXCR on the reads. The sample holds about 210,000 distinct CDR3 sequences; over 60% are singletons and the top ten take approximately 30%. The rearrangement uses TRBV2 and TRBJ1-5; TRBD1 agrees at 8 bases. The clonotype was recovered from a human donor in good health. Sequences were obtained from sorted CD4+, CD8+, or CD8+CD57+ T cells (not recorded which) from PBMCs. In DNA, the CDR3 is TGTGCCAGCAGGACGGACAGGGAGGGTCAGCCCCAGCATTTT. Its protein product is CASRTDREGQPQHF.